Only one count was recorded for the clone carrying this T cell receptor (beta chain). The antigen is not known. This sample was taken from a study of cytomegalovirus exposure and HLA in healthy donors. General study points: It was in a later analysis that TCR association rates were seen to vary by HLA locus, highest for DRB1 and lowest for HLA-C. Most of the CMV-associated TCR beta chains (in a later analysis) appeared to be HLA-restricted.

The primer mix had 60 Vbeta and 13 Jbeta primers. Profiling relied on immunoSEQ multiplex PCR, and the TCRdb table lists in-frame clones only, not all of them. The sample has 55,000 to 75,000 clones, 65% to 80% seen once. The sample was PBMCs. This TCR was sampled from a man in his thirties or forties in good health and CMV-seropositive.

CDR3 sequence: CASIYMFPEAFF. CDR3 nucleotides: TGTGCCAGCATATATATGTTCCCTGAAGCTTTCTTT. The V call is TRBV2, the J call TRBJ1-1; no reliable D call. CDR1 and CDR2 from the germline V gene are SNHLY and FYNNEI. Trimming left V 7 bases short and J 6 bases short, with 12 bases between. The CDR3 length is 12 residues.